The rows below give T cell receptor beta chains drawn from one sample of a study of blood T cell repertoires in COVID-19. Profiled with immunoSEQ multiplex PCR; TCRdb holds only in-frame clones, not every one. The sample carries about 220,000 clones, approximately 80% recorded once. The source material was peripheral blood. The receptors come from a man aged 30 to 39 with active or convalescent COVID-19. Each CDR3 is given with its conserved first and last residue. Fields, in order: CDR3 protein, CDR3 DNA, D gene, CDR3 length, clone size, V gene, J gene. The D gene is left open where the match is weak. Size is omitted from some rows. Given values are once, few, many or a class for expanded clones.

CASKPQGEIRGKPQHF	TGTGCCAGCAAACCACAGGGAGAGATAAGGGGGAAGCCCCAGCATTTT	NA	16	NA	TRBV28	TRBJ1-5
CASSKGGGETQYF	TGCGCCAGCAGCAAGGGAGGAGGTGAGACCCAGTACTTC	NA	13	NA	TRBV5-1	TRBJ2-5
CASSSTGVRSYNEQFF	TGTGCCAGCAGCTCGACAGGGGTCCGGTCCTACAATGAGCAGTTCTTC	TRBD1	16	NA	TRBV7-2	TRBJ2-1
CSAPARPGTDTQYF	TGCAGCGCGCCTGCCAGGCCCGGCACAGATACGCAGTATTTT	NA	14	NA	TRBV29-1	TRBJ2-3
CASSSGTPSSYEQYF	TGTGCCAGCAGTTCGGGGACACCGAGCTCCTACGAGCAGTACTTC	NA	15	few	TRBV28	TRBJ2-7
CASSMGLQETQYF	TGTGCCAGCAGTATGGGACTACAAGAGACCCAGTACTTC	TRBD2	13	NA	TRBV28	TRBJ2-5
CASSFTTGTGMRMGETQYF	TGTGCCAGCAGCTTTACAACCGGGACAGGGATGAGAATGGGAGAGACCCAGTACTTC	TRBD1	19	NA	TRBV7-9	TRBJ2-5
CASSLDRFVSEQYF	TGTGCCAGCAGCTTAGACAGGTTTGTTTCCGAGCAGTACTTC	NA	14	NA	TRBV7-6	TRBJ2-7
CAQGISTDTQYF	TGTGCCCAGGGGATTAGCACAGATACGCAGTATTTT	NA	12	NA	TRBV2	TRBJ2-3
CASSLIASQPETQYF	TGCGCCAGCAGCTTGATAGCGAGTCAGCCAGAGACCCAGTACTTC	NA	15	once	TRBV5-1	TRBJ2-5
CASAGDPRSGNTIYF	TGTGCCAGCGCAGGGGATCCTCGGTCTGGAAACACCATATATTTT	NA	15	NA	TRBV13	TRBJ1-3
CASSFNGQDLETQYF	TGTGCCAGCAGTTTCAACGGTCAGGATTTAGAGACCCAGTACTTC	NA	15	NA	TRBV28	TRBJ2-5
CASSLGVQDHVEAFF	TGTGCCAGCAGCTTAGGAGTCCAGGATCACGTAGAAGCTTTCTTT	NA	15	NA	TRBV7-2	TRBJ1-1
CATSLQRMGADEQYF	TGTGCCACCAGCCTCCAGAGAATGGGGGCAGACGAGCAGTACTTC	NA	15	few	TRBV15	TRBJ2-7
CASSLSSGVTDTQYF	TGTGCCAGCAGTTTATCATCGGGAGTCACAGATACGCAGTATTTT	NA	15	NA	TRBV28	TRBJ2-3
CASSPGGGGETQYF	TGTGCCAGCAGCCCGGGGGGCGGGGGAGAGACCCAGTACTTC	NA	14	NA	TRBV5-4	TRBJ2-5
CASSLSGGIQPQHF	TGTGCCAGCAGTTTATCAGGGGGAATTCAGCCCCAGCATTTT	TRBD1	14	NA	TRBV28	TRBJ1-5
CASSQTRPGAQYF	TGTGCCAGCAGCCAAACCAGGCCGGGAGCGCAGTATTTT	NA	13	NA	TRBV7-2	TRBJ2-3
CASLTQGEGQPQHF	TGTGCCAGCTTGACCCAGGGGGAAGGACAGCCCCAGCATTTT	TRBD1	14	NA	TRBV28	TRBJ1-5
CASSPTLSYNEQFF	TGTGCCAGCAGCCCGACACTCTCCTACAATGAGCAGTTCTTC	NA	14	once	TRBV28	TRBJ2-1
CAWGGDRGRDEAFF	TGTGCCTGGGGAGGCGACAGGGGCCGGGATGAAGCTTTCTTT	TRBD1	14	NA	TRBV30	TRBJ1-1
CASSLGLPVIGQPQHF	TGTGCCAGCAGCCTGGGACTACCCGTGATAGGTCAGCCCCAGCATTTT	NA	16	NA	TRBV3-1/TRBV3-2	TRBJ1-5
CASSSDRDQPQHF	TGTGCCAGCAGCTCTGACAGGGATCAGCCCCAGCATTTT	TRBD1	13	NA	TRBV7-2	TRBJ1-5
CASSLPGQGNTEAFF	TGTGCCAGCAGCTTACCGGGACAGGGGAACACTGAAGCTTTCTTT	TRBD1	15	once	TRBV7-9	TRBJ1-1
CSASYPTTYEQYF	TGCAGTGCTAGTTATCCAACTACCTACGAGCAGTACTTC	NA	13	NA	TRBV20-1	TRBJ2-7
CASSLGTGGTETQYF	TGTGCCAGTAGCCTGGGGACAGGGGGGACGGAGACCCAGTACTTC	TRBD1	15	NA	TRBV19	TRBJ2-5
CASRRTYNEQFF	TGTGCCAGCAGGAGGACCTACAATGAGCAGTTCTTC	NA	12	NA	TRBV27	TRBJ2-1